Sequencing of this TCR beta chain was carried out in a study of identical twins (TCRdb year 2016). With respect to the entire study: To test whether fetal clonotypes persist, the study used deep sequencing on TCR alpha and beta repertoires from monozygotic twins, unrelated adults of various ages, and cord blood. Replicate twin experiments were performed at different times using different library preparation protocols to rule out contamination. The study at large found these results: In beta out-of-frame sequences, excess twin sharing was weaker, because having fewer shared sequences lowered the signal-to-noise ratio. Zero-insertion analyses could be partly confounded by invariant T cells such as MAIT and iNKT, although diverse VJ usage argued against such confounding for most clonotypes. Abundant cord blood beta clonotypes carried fewer insertions; young adult naive repertoires showed a weaker similar trend, while memory repertoires showed none. Out-of-frame TCR alpha sharing in monozygotic twins was systematically underestimated by recombination models, whereas sharing between unrelated individuals was in agreement with the recombination models. Because the same donors could not be followed over many years, conclusions were based on cross-sectional statistical analysis. Compared with coincidental sharing between unrelated individuals, out-of-frame TCR alpha sequences shared between twins showed an excess of sequences with low generation probability.

CDR1 and CDR2 are drawn from the germline V gene (reference sequence): SEHNR, FQNEAQ. Its CDR3 holds 14 amino acids, cysteine through phenylalanine. Left in the record is the CDR3 DNA by itself, 42 bases read in frame from the first base. V gives up 3 bases and J gives up 5 bases, and the segment between their germline ends measures 14 bases. In regard to this clonotype: Its recognized antigen is unknown. No much larger clone exists at a distance of one base, and base qualities are not known.

Only healthy Caucasian donors were included. The study also sequenced three unrelated non-twin adults: a male aged 18 to 29, a male aged 50 to 60 and a female aged 50 to 60. Miltenyi CD45RO+ enrichment and human naive T-cell isolation kits were used to isolate memory (CD45RO+) and naive T cells from PBMC. Receptor amplification or capture employed 5' RACE. TCRdb records Illumina HiSeq 2000 as the sequencer. A universal primer binding site was added through template switching, and the final cDNA carried a unique molecular identifier so that TCR cDNA molecules could be counted accurately. First-strand cDNA for TCR alpha and beta chains was synthesized from specific primers in the conserved constant-segment region. To control for contamination, each cDNA library was double barcoded with a SMART-Mk sample barcode plus Illumina barcodes. TruSeq adapter sequences along with Illumina sample barcodes were introduced in two successive PCR steps. The Illumina HiSeq platform was used with custom primers to sequence TCR alpha and beta cDNA libraries. For the original study's pipeline: Unique molecular identifiers were extracted from raw reads with MiGEC, and CDR3 positions were determined with MiXCR. For each individual, recombination models were inferred using an EM algorithm with the repgenHMM and IGoR tools. The tcR package in R was used for shared clonotype analysis, with sharing normalized by the product of cloneset sizes. Out-of-frame nonproductive sequences were analyzed to study raw recombination free of thymic and clonal selection effects. In TCRdb, the public reads were trimmed at Q25 with fastp and aligned with MiXCR, with productive beta chains retained. Each CDR3 protein appears once, grouped with its most common genes and DNA. The V and J calls here are based on TCRdb, not the publication. This sample gives a few hundred thousand distinct CDR3 sequences in total; around 20% of them show up just once. The ten most abundant clones make up around 12% of the sample.

The chain links TRBV7-9 with TRBJ2-7, with the D segment possibly TRBD1 or TRBD2, each aligning over 5 bases. The sequence came from a man aged 50-60 years in good health. The sample consisted of naive T cells sorted from blood. The sample's cell subset or site label is to be understood as: cells isolated with a human naive T-cell isolation kit. Read as DNA, the sequence is TGTGCCAGCAGCTTTAGTGGGGGAAACGACGAGCAGTACTTC. It codes for CASSFSGGNDEQYF.